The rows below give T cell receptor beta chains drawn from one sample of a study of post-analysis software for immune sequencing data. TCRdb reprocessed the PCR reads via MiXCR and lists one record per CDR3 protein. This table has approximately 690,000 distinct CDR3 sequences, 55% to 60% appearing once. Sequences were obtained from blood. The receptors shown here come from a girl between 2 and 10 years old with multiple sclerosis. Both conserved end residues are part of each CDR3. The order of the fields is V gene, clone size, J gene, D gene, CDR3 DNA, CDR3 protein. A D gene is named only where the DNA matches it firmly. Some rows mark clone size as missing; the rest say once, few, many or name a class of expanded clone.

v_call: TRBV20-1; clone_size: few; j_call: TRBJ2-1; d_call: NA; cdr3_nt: TGCAGTGCTAGAGCGGGAGACAATGAGCAGTTCTTC; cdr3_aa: CSARAGDNEQFF
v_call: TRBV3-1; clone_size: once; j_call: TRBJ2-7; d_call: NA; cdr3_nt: TGTGCCAGCAGCCCACCGAGCTCCTACAATGAGCAGTACTTC; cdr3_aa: CASSPPSSYNEQYF
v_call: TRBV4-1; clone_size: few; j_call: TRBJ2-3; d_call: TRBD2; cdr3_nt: TGCGCCAGCAGCTTGCATCTCGGGACTAGGGGCACAGATACGCAGTATTTT; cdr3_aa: CASSLHLGTRGTDTQYF
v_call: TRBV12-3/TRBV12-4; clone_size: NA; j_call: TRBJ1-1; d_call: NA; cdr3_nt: TGTGCCAGCAGTTTACATAGAGGCACTGAAGCTTTCTTT; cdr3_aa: CASSLHRGTEAFF
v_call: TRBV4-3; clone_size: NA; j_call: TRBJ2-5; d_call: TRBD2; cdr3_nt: TGCGCCAGCAGCCAGGCGGGGGGGATCCAAGAGACCCAGTACTTC; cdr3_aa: CASSQAGGIQETQYF
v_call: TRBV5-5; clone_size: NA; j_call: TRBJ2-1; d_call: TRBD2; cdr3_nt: TGTGCCAGCAGCCTTCATCGACTAGCGGGGGGTTACGAGCAGTTCTTC; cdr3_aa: CASSLHRLAGGYEQFF
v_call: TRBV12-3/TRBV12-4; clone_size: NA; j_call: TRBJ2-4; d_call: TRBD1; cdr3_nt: TGTGCCAGCAGTTTACCGACAGGGACAGACATTCAGTACTTC; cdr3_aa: CASSLPTGTDIQYF
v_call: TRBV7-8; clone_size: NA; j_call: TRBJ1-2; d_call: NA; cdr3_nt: TGTGCCAGCAGCTGGACACCAGGGGACTATGGCTACACCTTC; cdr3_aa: CASSWTPGDYGYTF
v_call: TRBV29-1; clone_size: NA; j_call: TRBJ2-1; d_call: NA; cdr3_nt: TGCAGCGTTGAAGATCTTGGGAGGGGGGAGCAGTTCTTC; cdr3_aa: CSVEDLGRGEQFF
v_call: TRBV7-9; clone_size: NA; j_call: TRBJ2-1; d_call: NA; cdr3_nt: TGTGCCAGCACCCAAGCGGAGGAGCAGTTCTTC; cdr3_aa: CASTQAEEQFF
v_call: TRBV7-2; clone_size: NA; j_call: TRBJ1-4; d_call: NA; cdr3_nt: TGTGCCAGCAGCTCGTCAGCCGACCCCTATGAAAAACTGTTTTTT; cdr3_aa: CASSSSADPYEKLFF
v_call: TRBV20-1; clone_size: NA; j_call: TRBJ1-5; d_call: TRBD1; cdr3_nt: TGCAGTGCTCTAGCCGGGACAGGTAATCAGCCCCAGCATTTT; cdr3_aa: CSALAGTGNQPQHF
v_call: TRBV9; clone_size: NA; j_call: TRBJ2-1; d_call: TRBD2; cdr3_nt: TGTGCCAGCAGCGCCGGGACTAGCGGGTCCTCTAGCTCCTACAATGAGCAGTTCTTC; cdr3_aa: CASSAGTSGSSSSYNEQFF
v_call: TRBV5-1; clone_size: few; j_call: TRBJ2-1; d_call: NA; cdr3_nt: TGCGCCAGCAGCTTGGAGCGACGAGGGAATGAGCAGTTCTTC; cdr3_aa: CASSLERRGNEQFF
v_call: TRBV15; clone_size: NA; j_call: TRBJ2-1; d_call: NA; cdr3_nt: TGTGCCACCAGCAGAGTGGGCGATTTCTACAATGAGCAGTTCTTC; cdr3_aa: CATSRVGDFYNEQFF